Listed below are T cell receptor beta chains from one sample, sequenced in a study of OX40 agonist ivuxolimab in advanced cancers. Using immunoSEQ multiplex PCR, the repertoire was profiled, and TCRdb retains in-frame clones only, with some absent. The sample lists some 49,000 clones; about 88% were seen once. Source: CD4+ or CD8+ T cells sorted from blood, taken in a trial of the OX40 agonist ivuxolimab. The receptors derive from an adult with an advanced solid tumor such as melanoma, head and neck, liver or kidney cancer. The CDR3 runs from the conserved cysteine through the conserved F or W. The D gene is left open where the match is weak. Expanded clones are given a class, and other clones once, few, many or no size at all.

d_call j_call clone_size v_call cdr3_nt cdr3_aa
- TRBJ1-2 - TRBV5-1 TGCGCCAGCAGCTTAGGGGTAGGGAGCTATGGCTACACCTTC CASSLGVGSYGYTF
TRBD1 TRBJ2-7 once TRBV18 TGTGCCAGCTCAACGAAGGGACAGGGACACTCCTACGAGCAGTACTTC CASSTKGQGHSYEQYF
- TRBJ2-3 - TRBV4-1 TGCGCCAGCGGCTCTTTAGGTCTTAGCACAGATACGCAGTATTTT CASGSLGLSTDTQYF
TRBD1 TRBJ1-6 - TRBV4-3 TGCGCCAGCAGCCCAACCTGGGGACAGATTAATTCACCCCTCCACTTT CASSPTWGQINSPLHF
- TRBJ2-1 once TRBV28 TGTGCCAGCAGCCCCGACAGGGAGGTTGGCAATGAGCAGTTCTTC CASSPDREVGNEQFF
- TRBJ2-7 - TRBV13 TGTGCCAGCAGAGGGGGTGTGACCTCCTACGAGCAGTACTTC CASRGGVTSYEQYF
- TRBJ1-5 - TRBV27 TGTGCCAGCAGTTTAAATCGCCAGGGAAGCCAGCATTTT CASSLNRQGSQHF
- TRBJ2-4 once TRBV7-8 TGTGCCAGCAGCTTAGGACGCTCCGGGGACGCCAAAAACATTCAGTACTTC CASSLGRSGDAKNIQYF
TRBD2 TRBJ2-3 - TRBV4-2 TGTGCCAGCAACACTTCTAAAGCAGTGGAGGGGACTAACACAGATACGCAGTATTTT CASNTSKAVEGTNTDTQYF
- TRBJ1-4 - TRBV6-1 TGTGCCAGCAGTGCCCGGACAGTGAATGAAAAACTGTTTTTT CASSARTVNEKLFF
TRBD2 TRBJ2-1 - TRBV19 TGTGCCAGTAGTACCGGACTAGCGGGAGTCTACAATGAGCAGTTCTTC CASSTGLAGVYNEQFF